The T cell receptor beta chain described here comes from a study of T cell changes during pregnancy in multiple sclerosis. Per germline, CDR1 MDHEN and CDR2 SYDVKM. The CDR3 loop spans 14 amino acids. V shed 10 bases and J shed 5 bases, with 19 bases lying between them. Assay used: immunoSEQ multiplex PCR; TCRdb lists only in-frame clones, some missing. The repertoire holds tens of thousands of clones, with about 91% as singletons. The sequencing used CD4+ T cells from peripheral blood mononuclear cells, collected in the third trimester of pregnancy. The chain couples TRBV28 to TRBJ2-3, with D possibly TRBD2 on 5 matching bases. The receptor was derived from a female donor in good health, enrolled as a control in a pregnancy study. The CDR3 nucleotides are TGTGCCACCTCTCCCGGGGTCTTGAGAGATACGCAGTATTTT. Its translation is CATSPGVLRDTQYF.